This T cell receptor (beta chain) was sequenced in a study of Ad26.COV2.S vaccination and SARS-CoV-2 variants. For the study at large: Recipients of Ad26.COV2.S got it intramuscularly, once or twice 56 days apart.

Unmatched junction bases numbered 6, after V lost 6 bases and J lost 2 bases. Germline lookup yields CDR1 ENHRY and CDR2 SYGVKD. The CDR3 has 14 amino acids. Measured with immunoSEQ multiplex PCR; TCRdb has only the in-frame clones, and not every one. The sample yields about 410,000 clones, about nine tenths seen once. Specified treatment: approximately 18 received Ad26.COV2.S at low or high dose, single or two shots; about 5 received placebo; per-sample allocation not given. Samples analyzed were those drawn on day 63 after the first vaccine or placebo injection. An adult donor aged 18-55 years was enrolled in Boston.

J is TRBJ1-1 and V is TRBV10-3; 7 nucleotides match TRBD1. This clonotype was sampled from a person aged 18 to 59 who received the Ad26.COV2.S COVID-19 vaccine or a placebo. The material was peripheral blood, obtained in a trial of Ad26.COV2.S vaccine versus placebo. The DNA of the CDR3 is TGTGCCATCAGGCTACAGGGGAAAAACACTGAAGCTTTCTTT. It is translated as CAIRLQGKNTEAFF.